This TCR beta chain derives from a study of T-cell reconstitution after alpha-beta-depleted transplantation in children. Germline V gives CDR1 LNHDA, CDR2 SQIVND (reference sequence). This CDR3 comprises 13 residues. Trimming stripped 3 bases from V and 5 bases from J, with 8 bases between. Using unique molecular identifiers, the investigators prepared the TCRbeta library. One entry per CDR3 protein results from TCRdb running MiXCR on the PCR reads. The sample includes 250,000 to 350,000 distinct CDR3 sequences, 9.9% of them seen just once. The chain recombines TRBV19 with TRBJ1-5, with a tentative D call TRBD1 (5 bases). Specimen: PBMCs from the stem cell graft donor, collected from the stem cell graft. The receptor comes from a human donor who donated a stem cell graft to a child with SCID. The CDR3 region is CASSIVGDQPQHF. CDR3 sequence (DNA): TGTGCCAGTAGTATTGTGGGGGATCAGCCCCAGCATTTT.